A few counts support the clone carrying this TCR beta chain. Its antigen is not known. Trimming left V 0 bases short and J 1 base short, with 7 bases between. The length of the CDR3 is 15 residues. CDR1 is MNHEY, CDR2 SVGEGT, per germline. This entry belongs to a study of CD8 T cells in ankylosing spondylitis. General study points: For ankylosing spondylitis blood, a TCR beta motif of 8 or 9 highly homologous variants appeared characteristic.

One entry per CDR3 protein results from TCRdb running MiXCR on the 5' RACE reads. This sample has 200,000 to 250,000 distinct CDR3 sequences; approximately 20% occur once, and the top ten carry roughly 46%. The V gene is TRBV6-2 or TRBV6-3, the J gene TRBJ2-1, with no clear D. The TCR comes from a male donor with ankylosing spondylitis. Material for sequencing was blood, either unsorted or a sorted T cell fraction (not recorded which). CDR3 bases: TGTGCCAGCAGTTACTCGCCGGGTTCCTACAATGAGCAGTTCTTC. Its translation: CASSYSPGSYNEQFF.